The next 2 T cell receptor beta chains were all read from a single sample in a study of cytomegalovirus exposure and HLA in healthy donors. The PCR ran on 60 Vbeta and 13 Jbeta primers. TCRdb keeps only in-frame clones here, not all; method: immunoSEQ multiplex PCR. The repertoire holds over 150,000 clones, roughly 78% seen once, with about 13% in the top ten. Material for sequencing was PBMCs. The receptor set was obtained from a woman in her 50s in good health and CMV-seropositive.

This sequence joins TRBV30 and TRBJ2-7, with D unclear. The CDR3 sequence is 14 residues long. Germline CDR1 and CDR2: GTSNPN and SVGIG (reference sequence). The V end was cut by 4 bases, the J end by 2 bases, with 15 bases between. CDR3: CAWTPLESPYEQYF. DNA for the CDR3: TGTGCCTGGACCCCTTTAGAGTCCCCCTACGAGCAGTACTTC.

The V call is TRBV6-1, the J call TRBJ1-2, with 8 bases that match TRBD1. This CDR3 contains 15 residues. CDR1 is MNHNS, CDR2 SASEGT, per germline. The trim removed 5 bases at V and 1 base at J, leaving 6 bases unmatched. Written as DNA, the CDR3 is TGTGCCAGCAGTCCCGGACAGGGTCATAACTATGGCTACACCTTC. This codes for CASSPGQGHNYGYTF.